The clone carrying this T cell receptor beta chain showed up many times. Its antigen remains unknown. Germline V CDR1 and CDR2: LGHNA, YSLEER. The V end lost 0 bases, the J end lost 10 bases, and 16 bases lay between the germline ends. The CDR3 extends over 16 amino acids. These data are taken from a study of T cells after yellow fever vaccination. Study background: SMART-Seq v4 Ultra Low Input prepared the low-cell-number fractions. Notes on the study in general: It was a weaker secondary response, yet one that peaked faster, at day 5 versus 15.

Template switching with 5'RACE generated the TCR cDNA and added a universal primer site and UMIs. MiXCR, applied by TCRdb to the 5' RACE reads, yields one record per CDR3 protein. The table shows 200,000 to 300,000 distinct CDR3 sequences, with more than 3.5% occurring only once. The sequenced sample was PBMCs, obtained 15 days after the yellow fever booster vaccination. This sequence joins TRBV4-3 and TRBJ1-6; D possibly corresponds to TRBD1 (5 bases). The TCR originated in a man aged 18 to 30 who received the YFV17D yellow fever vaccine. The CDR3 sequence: CASSQDPGGSESPLHF. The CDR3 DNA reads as TGCGCCAGCAGCCAAGATCCGGGGGGATCTGAATCACCCCTCCACTTT.